This paragraph reports one TCR beta chain. TCRdb's copy holds only in-frame clones and misses some; the assay was immunoSEQ multiplex PCR. The data contain about 280,000 clones, around 87% of them singletons. The CDR3 runs to 15 residues. The ends were cut back, 7 bases at V and 0 bases at J, with 12 bases in the middle. Germline V lookup: CDR1 SNHLY, CDR2 FYNNEI. Indicated treatment: over 15 received Ad26.COV2.S at low or high dose, single or two shots; roughly five received placebo; per-sample allocation not given. Samples came from day 63 after the first vaccine or placebo injection. This sample stems from a study of Ad26.COV2.S vaccination and SARS-CoV-2 variants.

This clonotype was sampled from a person aged 18-60 years who received the Ad26.COV2.S COVID-19 vaccine or a placebo. The J gene is TRBJ1-4, the V gene TRBV2, with D unresolved. Source: peripheral blood, taken in a trial of Ad26.COV2.S vaccine versus placebo. CDR3 sequence (DNA): TGTGCCAGCAATACAGCCTCCGCAACTAATGAAAAACTGTTTTTT. Translation: CASNTASATNEKLFF.